This T cell receptor beta chain was identified during a study of blood T cell repertoires in COVID-19. Turning to the study itself: T cells, B-cell-depleted T cells, or PBMCs supplied cDNA or gDNA.

How the authors handled the data: Reference gene primer amplification gave estimated nucleated cell counts. Assay used: immunoSEQ multiplex PCR; TCRdb lists only in-frame clones, some missing. The D gene and trimming were derived from the DNA, and the V and J assignments and clone size from that table. The sample lists some 190,000 clones, around 86% occurring once. Participants came from about two dozen US areas, aged about 18 to 100 years. Researchers sorted participants into cohorts using their self-reported clinical history. From germline, CDR1 is SGHVS and CDR2 FQNEAQ. The CDR3 contains 12 residues. Trimming stripped 1 base from V and 5 bases from J, with 5 bases between.

This clonotype was sampled from a man aged 40-55 years with acute COVID-19. This chain joins TRBV7-8 and TRBJ1-2; D call uncertain. The sequencing input was PBMCs or T cells enriched from blood (not recorded which). The CDR3 region has the DNA TGTGCCAGCAGCTTAGGGGCTTATGGCTACACCTTC. It encodes CASSLGAYGYTF.